The entry that follows covers one TCR beta chain sequence. The participants were between roughly 18 and 100 years old and came from under 25 US areas. V lost 6 bases to trimming and J lost 3 bases, with 11 bases between them. The CDR3 extends over 13 amino acids. Per germline, CDR1 MGHDK and CDR2 SYGVNS. The data stem from a study of blood T cell repertoires in COVID-19. The wider study: Both acute and convalescent COVID-19 samples were obtained from the United States, Italy and Spain.

Libraries were prepared by immunoSEQ multiplex PCR; TCRdb keeps only in-frame clonotypes and omits some of them. The sample carries approximately 220,000 clones, roughly nine tenths recorded once. Sequencing used PBMCs or T cells enriched from blood (not recorded which). This receptor was identified in a woman under 30 in a cohort exposed to, infected with or recovered from COVID-19 (not recorded which). The V call is TRBV25-1, the J call TRBJ1-1, with a possible D match to TRBD1 (5 bases). Here the CDR3 reads CASSSGYDTEAFF. CDR3 sequence (DNA): TGTGCCAGCAGCTCAGGGTACGACACTGAAGCTTTCTTT.